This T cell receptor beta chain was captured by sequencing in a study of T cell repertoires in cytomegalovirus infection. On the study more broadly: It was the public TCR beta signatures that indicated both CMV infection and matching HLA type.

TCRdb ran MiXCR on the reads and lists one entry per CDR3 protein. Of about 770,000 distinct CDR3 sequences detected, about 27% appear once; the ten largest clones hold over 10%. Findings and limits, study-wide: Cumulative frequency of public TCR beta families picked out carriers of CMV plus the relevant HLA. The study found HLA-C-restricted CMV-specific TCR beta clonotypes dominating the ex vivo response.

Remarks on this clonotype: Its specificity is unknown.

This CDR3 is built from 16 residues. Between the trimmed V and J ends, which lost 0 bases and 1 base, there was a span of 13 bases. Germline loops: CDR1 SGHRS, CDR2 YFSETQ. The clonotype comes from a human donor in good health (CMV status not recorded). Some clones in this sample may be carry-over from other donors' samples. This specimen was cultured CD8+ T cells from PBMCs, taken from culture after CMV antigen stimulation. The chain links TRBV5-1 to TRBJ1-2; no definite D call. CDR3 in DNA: TGCGCCAGCAGCTTGGCCGGGTCGAACGGTAACTATGGCTACACCTTC. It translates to CASSLAGSNGNYGYTF.